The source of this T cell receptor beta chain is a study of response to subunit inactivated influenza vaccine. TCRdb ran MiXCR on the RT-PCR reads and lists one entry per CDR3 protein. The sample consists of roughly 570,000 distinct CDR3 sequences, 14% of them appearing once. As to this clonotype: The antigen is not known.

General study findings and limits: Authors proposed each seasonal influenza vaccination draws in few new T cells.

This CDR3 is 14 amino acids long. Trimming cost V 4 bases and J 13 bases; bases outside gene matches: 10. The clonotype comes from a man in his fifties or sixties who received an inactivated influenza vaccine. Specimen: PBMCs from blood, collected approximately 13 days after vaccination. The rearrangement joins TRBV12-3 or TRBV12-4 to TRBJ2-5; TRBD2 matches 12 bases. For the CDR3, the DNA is TGTGCCAGCAGTTCCGGGACTAGCGGGTCGACCGGGTACTTC. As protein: CASSSGTSGSTGYF.